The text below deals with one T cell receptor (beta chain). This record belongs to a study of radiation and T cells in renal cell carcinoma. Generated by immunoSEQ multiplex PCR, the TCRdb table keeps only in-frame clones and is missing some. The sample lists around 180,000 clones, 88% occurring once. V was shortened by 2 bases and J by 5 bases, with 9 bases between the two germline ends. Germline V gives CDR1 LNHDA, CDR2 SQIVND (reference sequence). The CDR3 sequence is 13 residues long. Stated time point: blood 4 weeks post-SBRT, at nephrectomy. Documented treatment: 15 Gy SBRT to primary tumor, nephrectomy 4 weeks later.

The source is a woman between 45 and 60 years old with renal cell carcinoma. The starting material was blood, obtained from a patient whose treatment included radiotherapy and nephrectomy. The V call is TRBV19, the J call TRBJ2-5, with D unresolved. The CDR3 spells CASSINLGETQYF. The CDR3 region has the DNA TGTGCCAGTAGTATAAATCTGGGGGAGACCCAGTACTTC.